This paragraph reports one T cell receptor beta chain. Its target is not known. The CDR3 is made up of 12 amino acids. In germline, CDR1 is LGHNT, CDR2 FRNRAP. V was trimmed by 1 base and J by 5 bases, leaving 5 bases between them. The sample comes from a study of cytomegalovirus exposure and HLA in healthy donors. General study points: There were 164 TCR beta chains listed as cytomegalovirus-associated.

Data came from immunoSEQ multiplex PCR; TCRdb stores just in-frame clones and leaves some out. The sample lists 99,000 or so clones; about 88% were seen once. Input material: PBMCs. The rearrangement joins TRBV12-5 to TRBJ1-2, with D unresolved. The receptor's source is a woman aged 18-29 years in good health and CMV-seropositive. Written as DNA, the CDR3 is TGTGCTAGTGGTTTGGAGGAGTATGGCTACACCTTC. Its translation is CASGLEEYGYTF.